In this sample, the clone carrying this T cell receptor (beta chain) turned up once. Per the original data handling: The authors estimated nucleated cell counts from reference gene primer amplification. TCRdb's table, derived via immunoSEQ multiplex PCR, lists solely in-frame clones and lacks some. D and trimming come from the DNA, and the V and J calls and clone size come from that table. The sample records around 270,000 clones, approximately 86% being singletons. This specimen belongs to a study of blood T cell repertoires in COVID-19. In the study overall: Material from acute and convalescent COVID-19 was sourced from the United States, Italy and Spain.

This CDR3 contains 13 residues. This TCR was recovered from a man aged 25 to 40 with active or convalescent COVID-19. The source material was peripheral blood. The chain has TRBV21-1 and TRBJ2-7; the table's D gene call, TRBD2, was not cross checked with the DNA. TRBV21-1 is a pseudogene locus. The CDR3 region is CASSPAGGGEQYF. CDR3 coding DNA: TGTGCCAGCAGCCCCGCGGGGGGGGGTGAGCAGTACTTC.